A single sample is the source of the 7 T cell receptor beta chains below, sequenced in a study of T cells after yellow fever vaccination. TCRdb independently ran MiXCR on the 5' RACE reads; one entry per CDR3 protein. The sample has roughly 330,000 distinct CDR3 sequences, approximately 4.2% seen once; the top ten hold approximately 25%. Sample: PBMCs, taken 5 days after the yellow fever booster vaccination. These receptors all stem from a man aged 18 to 29 who received the YFV17D yellow fever vaccine.

V usage is TRBV20-1 and J usage is TRBJ1-4; D is unresolved. The CDR3 consists of 15 residues. The germline CDR1 and CDR2 sequences are DFQATT and SNEGSKA (reference sequence). V was pared by 5 bases and J by 6 bases, with 19 bases between. CDR3 nucleotides: TGCAGTGCTTGCCACCACGCGGCCGCGGATGAAAAACTGTTTTTT. Translating gives CSACHHAAADEKLFF.

This clonotype was counted between two and nine times. The V and J genes are TRBV5-1 and TRBJ1-3; no definite D call. V was shortened by 5 bases and J by 3 bases, with 15 bases between the two germline ends. This CDR3 has 15 residues. Germline values: CDR1 SGHRS, CDR2 YFSETQ. The CDR3 DNA follows: TGCGCCAGCAGGGTAGATTTGGGATATGGAAACACCATATATTTT. Translating gives CASRVDLGYGNTIYF.

This clonotype has ten or more counts. This chain uses TRBV10-3 with TRBJ2-3, with 11 bases fitting TRBD2. Per the germline V gene, CDR1 is ENHRY and CDR2 is SYGVKD. This CDR3 spans 16 amino acids. The V segment lost 6 bases and the J segment 0 bases; nucleotides outside the gene matches: 5. The CDR3 bases are TGTGCCATCAGACTAGCGGGGGCCCCGAGCACAGATACGCAGTATTTT. The encoded protein is CAIRLAGAPSTDTQYF.

This clonotype was seen only a few times. The V gene is TRBV18, the J gene TRBJ1-5, with 7 bases identical to TRBD1. Germline CDR1 and CDR2: KGHSH and LQKENI. V was clipped by 3 bases and J by 3 bases; unmatched bases: 8. The CDR3 totals 16 residues. The CDR3 DNA is TGTGCCAGCTCACCGGCGGGGACAGCCGTCAATCAGCCCCAGCATTTT. This translates into CASSPAGTAVNQPQHF.

This clonotype has only a few counts. This chain uses TRBV7-6 with TRBJ2-7, with D uncertain. Trimming left V 2 bases short and J 6 bases short, with 8 bases between. Germline V CDR1 and CDR2: SGHVS, FNYEAQ. This CDR3 spans 12 amino acids. CDR3 sequence (DNA): TGTGCCAGCAGCTTACGGCATACCGAGCAGTACTTC. It specifies CASSLRHTEQYF.

This clonotype was counted only a few times. This chain joins TRBV5-1 and TRBJ1-2, with TRBD1 identical over 7 bases. J gave up 2 bases and V 2 bases, and 9 bases lay outside the gene matches. Germline-derived CDR1 and CDR2 are SGHRS and YFSETQ. This CDR3 contains 16 residues. In nucleotides, the CDR3 is TGCGCCAGCAGCTTTCTCCTGGGACAGCCAAACTATGGCTACACCTTC. It encodes CASSFLLGQPNYGYTF.

A few counts support this clonotype. This sequence joins TRBV4-2 and TRBJ2-3, with D perhaps TRBD1 or TRBD2 (5 bases each). The V gene's germline CDR1 is LGHNA and CDR2 YNFKEQ. CDR3 size: 15 residues. Trimming took off 0 bases at V and 5 bases at J, with 12 bases between the two ends. The CDR3 region is CASSQDSGQGDTQYF. CDR3 in DNA: TGTGCCAGCAGCCAAGATTCGGGGCAGGGAGATACGCAGTATTTT.